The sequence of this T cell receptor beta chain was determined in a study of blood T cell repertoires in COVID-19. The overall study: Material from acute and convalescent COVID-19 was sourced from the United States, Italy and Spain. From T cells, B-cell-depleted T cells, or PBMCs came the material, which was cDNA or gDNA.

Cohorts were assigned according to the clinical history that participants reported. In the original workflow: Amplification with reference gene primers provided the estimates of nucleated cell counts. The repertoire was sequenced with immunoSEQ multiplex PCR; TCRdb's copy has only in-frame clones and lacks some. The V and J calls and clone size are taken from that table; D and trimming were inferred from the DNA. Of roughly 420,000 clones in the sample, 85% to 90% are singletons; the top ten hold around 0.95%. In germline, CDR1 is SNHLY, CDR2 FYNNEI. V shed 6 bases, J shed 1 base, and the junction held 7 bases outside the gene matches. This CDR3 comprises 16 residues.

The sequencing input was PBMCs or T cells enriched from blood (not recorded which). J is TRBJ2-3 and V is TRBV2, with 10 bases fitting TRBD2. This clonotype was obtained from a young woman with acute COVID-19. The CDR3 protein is CASRERGGSRTDTQYF. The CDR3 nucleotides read TGTGCCAGCAGAGAGCGGGGGGGATCTCGCACAGATACGCAGTATTTT. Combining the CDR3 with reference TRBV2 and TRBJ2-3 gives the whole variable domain EPEVTQTPSHQVTQMGQEVILRCVPISNHLYFYWYRQILGQKVEFLVSFYNNEISEKSEIFDDQFSVERPDGSNFTLKIRSTKLEDSAMYFCASRERGGSRTDTQYFGPGTRLTVL.